The T cell receptor beta chain described here comes from a study of blood T cell repertoires in COVID-19. About the research overall: Researchers got acute and convalescent COVID-19 samples from the United States, Italy and Spain. T cells, B-cell-depleted T cells, or PBMCs provided the cDNA or gDNA that served as material.

Germline values: CDR1 SGHNT, CDR2 YYREEE (reference sequence). The CDR3 covers 17 residues. V gave up 4 bases and J gave up 0 bases; unmatched junction bases: 5. Authors' processing steps: Reference gene primer amplification gave nucleated cell count estimates. The protocol was immunoSEQ multiplex PCR, while the TCRdb copy is restricted to in-frame clones and leaves out a portion. V and J calls and clone size are copied from that table; D and trimming were computed from the DNA. The table has 120,000 to 150,000 clones, approximately 80% seen once. Sequencing was carried out using peripheral blood. The gene calls are TRBV5-4 and TRBJ2-3, with 13 nucleotides matching TRBD2. The receptor was derived from a woman between 50 and 59 years old in a cohort sampled during active or convalescent COVID-19. The CDR3 DNA is TGTGCCAGCAGCAAGGGACTAGCGGGGACTAGCACAGATACGCAGTATTTT. It specifies CASSKGLAGTSTDTQYF.